Listed below are T cell receptor beta chains from one sample, sequenced in a study of T-cell memory formation after mild COVID-19. TCRdb reanalysed the 5' RACE reads using MiXCR and keeps one entry per CDR3 protein. This repertoire shows a few hundred thousand distinct CDR3 sequences, 25% to 30% found once; its top ten account for roughly 13%. Sequences were obtained from PBMCs or a T cell subset sorted from them (not recorded which). Every receptor here comes from an adult woman who had mild COVID-19 (a few samples of this study predate the infection). Cell type and time point are not known. Both conserved end residues are part of each CDR3. Fields, in order: J gene, D gene, V gene, clone size, CDR3 protein, CDR3 DNA. D genes are given only for firm matches. Some rows have no size entry. The others give once, few or many, or a class for an expanded clone.

J: TRBJ2-7; D: NA; V: TRBV6-2/TRBV6-3; size: NA; CDR3: CASRPQEIYSYEQYF; DNA: TGTGCCAGCAGGCCACAGGAGATTTACTCCTACGAGCAGTACTTC
J: TRBJ2-7; D: TRBD2; V: TRBV7-3; size: NA; CDR3: CASSLNNAGGEQYF; DNA: TGTGCCAGCAGCTTAAATAATGCGGGAGGCGAGCAGTACTTC
J: TRBJ2-2; D: NA; V: TRBV29-1; size: few; CDR3: CSVEDRGLNTGELFF; DNA: TGCAGCGTTGAAGATCGTGGGTTAAACACCGGGGAGCTGTTTTTT
J: TRBJ2-7; D: NA; V: TRBV25-1; size: many; CDR3: CASSDGQMGYEQYF; DNA: TGTGCCAGCAGTGATGGGCAGATGGGCTACGAGCAGTACTTC
J: TRBJ2-1; D: TRBD2; V: TRBV6-5; size: few; CDR3: CASGPTSGPYNEQFF; DNA: TGTGCCAGCGGACCGACTAGCGGGCCTTACAATGAGCAGTTCTTC
J: TRBJ2-1; D: TRBD2; V: TRBV11-3; size: NA; CDR3: CASSLGGTRGVYEQFF; DNA: TGTGCCAGCAGCTTAGGGGGGACTAGAGGAGTCTATGAGCAGTTCTTC
J: TRBJ1-1; D: NA; V: TRBV29-1; size: NA; CDR3: CSAVTGLNTEAFF; DNA: TGCAGCGCTGTGACAGGTTTGAACACTGAAGCTTTCTTT
J: TRBJ2-1; D: NA; V: TRBV7-9; size: NA; CDR3: CASSLVGGINEQFF; DNA: TGTGCCAGCAGCTTAGTAGGAGGGATCAATGAGCAGTTCTTC
J: TRBJ1-2; D: TRBD1; V: TRBV6-5; size: NA; CDR3: CASSPDRVGYTF; DNA: TGTGCCAGCAGTCCGGACAGGGTTGGCTACACCTTC
J: TRBJ1-5; D: NA; V: TRBV7-9; size: few; CDR3: CASSLYGLWLKSNQPQHF; DNA: TGTGCCAGCAGCTTATATGGTTTGTGGCTGAAAAGCAATCAGCCCCAGCATTTT
J: TRBJ2-1; D: NA; V: TRBV4-2; size: few; CDR3: CASSQVEGHPNNEQFF; DNA: TGTGCCAGCAGCCAAGTCGAAGGACACCCTAACAATGAGCAGTTCTTC
J: TRBJ2-3; D: NA; V: TRBV29-1; size: NA; CDR3: CSVERGVEDTQYF; DNA: TGCAGCGTTGAGAGGGGAGTGGAAGATACGCAGTATTTT
J: TRBJ2-1; D: NA; V: TRBV7-8; size: few; CDR3: CASSLVSFYSNEQFF; DNA: TGTGCCAGCAGCTTAGTAAGCTTTTATAGCAATGAGCAGTTCTTC
J: TRBJ2-7; D: NA; V: TRBV28; size: few; CDR3: CASRAYEQYF; DNA: TGTGCCAGCCGGGCCTACGAGCAGTACTTC
J: TRBJ1-5; D: NA; V: TRBV24-1; size: NA; CDR3: CATSPQGPSNQPQHF; DNA: TGTGCCACCAGTCCCCAGGGCCCAAGCAATCAGCCCCAGCATTTT